This T cell receptor beta chain was profiled in a study of T cell responses to AZD1222 COVID-19 vaccine. Generated by immunoSEQ multiplex PCR, the TCRdb table keeps only in-frame clones and is missing some. The sample has approximately 150,000 clones, 85% to 90% seen once. There are 17 residues in the CDR3. V lost 7 bases and J lost 8, with 27 bases in between. Germline V CDR1 and CDR2: LNHDA, SQIVND (reference sequence). Points on this clone: What it binds is unknown.

Study-wide results and limits: Breadth and depth of Spike-specific TCRs rose after two AZD1222 doses. There were repertoire samples only from the period after the peak T cell response. Just five or six AZD1222 recipients were seropositive at baseline. Dominant CD4 TCR responses targeted spike regions 160-218 and 743-854.

This clonotype originated in an adult who received the MenACWY meningococcal vaccine as a control. V usage is TRBV19 and J usage is TRBJ1-5; a weak D match, TRBD1 (5 bases). The source was peripheral blood, collected 28 days after the second dose of the MenACWY control vaccine. The CDR3 protein is CASTNGRGARSMEPQHF. In DNA form, the CDR3 reads TGTGCCAGTACCAATGGGAGAGGGGCGCGTAGTATGGAGCCCCAGCATTTT.